The rows below give T cell receptor beta chains drawn from one sample of a study of blood T cell repertoires in COVID-19. Clones were sequenced by immunoSEQ multiplex PCR, and TCRdb holds only the in-frame ones, with some missing. The profile shows about 190,000 clones, less than 80% of them singletons. The sequenced sample consisted of peripheral blood. The receptors originated from a man aged 45-60 years who had recovered from COVID-19. Both conserved end residues are part of each CDR3. The D gene is left open where the match is weak. Rows may omit the clone size; those that give it use once, few, many or a size class.

len: 16
d_gene: TRBD1
j_gene: TRBJ1-4
abundance: NA
v_gene: TRBV7-2
CDR3nt: TGTGCCAGCAGCTTAACCTCGACAGGGATGGGAGAAAAACTGTTTTTT
CDR3aa: CASSLTSTGMGEKLFF

len: 14
d_gene: NA
j_gene: TRBJ2-5
abundance: NA
v_gene: TRBV5-1
CDR3nt: TGCGCCAGCAGCTTGGGGCTGAATCAAGAGACCCAGTACTTC
CDR3aa: CASSLGLNQETQYF

len: 15
d_gene: NA
j_gene: TRBJ1-3
abundance: NA
v_gene: TRBV28
CDR3nt: TGTGCCAGCAGTAGCGGAGCCCACTCTGGAAACACCATATATTTT
CDR3aa: CASSSGAHSGNTIYF

len: 12
d_gene: NA
j_gene: TRBJ2-7
abundance: NA
v_gene: TRBV12-3/TRBV12-4
CDR3nt: TGTGCCAGCAGTTGGAGAGCGTACGAGCAGTACTTC
CDR3aa: CASSWRAYEQYF

len: 17
d_gene: TRBD1
j_gene: TRBJ1-3
abundance: NA
v_gene: TRBV2
CDR3nt: TGTGCCAGCAGTGAATGGTCCGACAGGGCCTCTGGAAACACCATATATTTT
CDR3aa: CASSEWSDRASGNTIYF

len: 14
d_gene: TRBD1
j_gene: TRBJ1-2
abundance: once
v_gene: TRBV2
CDR3nt: TGTGCCAGCAGTGATCGACAGGGGATAGCTGGCTACACCTTC
CDR3aa: CASSDRQGIAGYTF

len: 13
d_gene: NA
j_gene: TRBJ2-1
abundance: NA
v_gene: TRBV24-1
CDR3nt: TGTGCCACCAGTGAGGCTGGCTACAATGAGCAGTTCTTC
CDR3aa: CATSEAGYNEQFF

len: 16
d_gene: NA
j_gene: TRBJ1-4
abundance: once
v_gene: TRBV19
CDR3nt: TGTGCCAGTAGTATTGCGGGGGCGCCGGCTAATGAAAAACTGTTTTTT
CDR3aa: CASSIAGAPANEKLFF

len: 16
d_gene: TRBD2
j_gene: TRBJ2-3
abundance: NA
v_gene: TRBV19
CDR3nt: TGTGCCAGTAGTATTCTACTAGCGGGAGCGGCAGATACGCAGTATTTT
CDR3aa: CASSILLAGAADTQYF

len: 13
d_gene: NA
j_gene: TRBJ2-2
abundance: NA
v_gene: TRBV12-3/TRBV12-4
CDR3nt: TGTGCCAGCAGTTTCGAGGGGGCCGGGGAGCTGTTTTTT
CDR3aa: CASSFEGAGELFF

len: 14
d_gene: NA
j_gene: TRBJ1-1
abundance: NA
v_gene: TRBV11-2
CDR3nt: TGTGCCAGCAGCGACTACAGGGTGAACACTGAAGCTTTCTTT
CDR3aa: CASSDYRVNTEAFF

len: 14
d_gene: TRBD1
j_gene: TRBJ1-5
abundance: NA
v_gene: TRBV6-5
CDR3nt: TGTGCCAGCAGTCGGACAGGGGATAATCAGCCCCAGCATTTT
CDR3aa: CASSRTGDNQPQHF

len: 11
d_gene: NA
j_gene: TRBJ1-2
abundance: NA
v_gene: TRBV6-5
CDR3nt: TGTGCCAGCACCAACTACTATGGCTACACCTTC
CDR3aa: CASTNYYGYTF

len: 13
d_gene: NA
j_gene: TRBJ1-2
abundance: few
v_gene: TRBV30
CDR3nt: TGTGCCTGGAGTGACGGGGTTAACTATGGCTACACCTTC
CDR3aa: CAWSDGVNYGYTF

len: 16
d_gene: TRBD2
j_gene: TRBJ2-1
abundance: once
v_gene: TRBV6-4
CDR3nt: TGTGCCAGCAGTCGTTTGGCGGGAGCCTCCTACAATGAGCAGTTCTTC
CDR3aa: CASSRLAGASYNEQFF

len: 13
d_gene: NA
j_gene: TRBJ2-7
abundance: NA
v_gene: TRBV6-5
CDR3nt: TGTGCCAGCAGTCCCGGGACACCGAACGGGCAGTACTTC
CDR3aa: CASSPGTPNGQYF

len: 13
d_gene: TRBD2
j_gene: TRBJ2-1
abundance: NA
v_gene: TRBV2
CDR3nt: TGTGCCAGCAGTCGGGAGGGCCTCAATGAGCAGTTCTTC
CDR3aa: CASSREGLNEQFF

len: 17
d_gene: TRBD2
j_gene: TRBJ2-7
abundance: NA
v_gene: TRBV27
CDR3nt: TGTGCCAGCAGTTTATCGCCGGGAGGTGGCCGGGCCTACGAGCAGTACTTC
CDR3aa: CASSLSPGGGRAYEQYF

len: 14
d_gene: NA
j_gene: TRBJ2-2
abundance: NA
v_gene: TRBV3-1/TRBV3-2
CDR3nt: TGTGCCAGCAGCCGGAATCAGGGTACCGGGGAGCTGTTTTTT
CDR3aa: CASSRNQGTGELFF

len: 15
d_gene: TRBD1
j_gene: TRBJ2-7
abundance: few
v_gene: TRBV18
CDR3nt: TGTGCCAGCTCATCGCCGACAGGGGGGACCTACGAGCAGTACTTC
CDR3aa: CASSSPTGGTYEQYF

len: 16
d_gene: NA
j_gene: TRBJ2-1
abundance: NA
v_gene: TRBV5-1
CDR3nt: TGCGCCAGCAGCTTGGGAGGGATAGGCTCCTACAATGAGCAGTTCTTC
CDR3aa: CASSLGGIGSYNEQFF

len: 15
d_gene: NA
j_gene: TRBJ2-1
abundance: NA
v_gene: TRBV5-1
CDR3nt: TGCGCCAGCAGCTTGGTAGGGTCTAGCCTTCCTATGTGGTTCTTC
CDR3aa: CASSLVGSSLPMWFF

len: 15
d_gene: TRBD2
j_gene: TRBJ2-1
abundance: few
v_gene: TRBV5-1
CDR3nt: TGCGCCAGCGCTCGGGAACTAGCGGGGTACAATGAGCAGTTCTTC
CDR3aa: CASARELAGYNEQFF

len: 13
d_gene: NA
j_gene: TRBJ1-1
abundance: NA
v_gene: TRBV27
CDR3nt: TGTGCCAGCAGTTTAGGAGGGAGGACTGAAGCTTTCTTT
CDR3aa: CASSLGGRTEAFF

len: 13
d_gene: TRBD1
j_gene: TRBJ1-2
abundance: once
v_gene: TRBV12-3/TRBV12-4
CDR3nt: TGTGCCAGCAGTCCACAGGGGGCGACTGGCTACACCTTC
CDR3aa: CASSPQGATGYTF

len: 16
d_gene: TRBD1
j_gene: TRBJ2-5
abundance: many
v_gene: TRBV6-5
CDR3nt: TGTGCCAGCAGTTACGGGGGACAGGGGTACCAAGAGACCCAGTACTTC
CDR3aa: CASSYGGQGYQETQYF

len: 12
d_gene: NA
j_gene: TRBJ2-2
abundance: NA
v_gene: TRBV12-3/TRBV12-4
CDR3nt: TGTGCCAGCAGGGACAATACCGGGGAGCTGTTTTTT
CDR3aa: CASRDNTGELFF

len: 15
d_gene: TRBD1
j_gene: TRBJ2-5
abundance: NA
v_gene: TRBV6-5
CDR3nt: TGTGCCAGCTCCCTATCTGGGACAGGGTTTGAGACCCAGTACTTC
CDR3aa: CASSLSGTGFETQYF

len: 15
d_gene: TRBD1
j_gene: TRBJ2-1
abundance: NA
v_gene: TRBV7-2
CDR3nt: TGTGCCAGCAGTATACCGGGACAGGGTTTCAATGAGCAGTTCTTC
CDR3aa: CASSIPGQGFNEQFF

len: 11
d_gene: NA
j_gene: TRBJ2-2
abundance: NA
v_gene: TRBV3-1/TRBV3-2
CDR3nt: TGTGCCAGCAGCTCTAGCGGGGAGCTGTTTTTT
CDR3aa: CASSSSGELFF

len: 18
d_gene: NA
j_gene: TRBJ1-1
abundance: NA
v_gene: TRBV19
CDR3nt: TGTGCCAGTAGTATCTCGCATGGTGAGTTTCGGGGGGCTACTGAAGCTTTCTTT
CDR3aa: CASSISHGEFRGATEAFF

len: 14
d_gene: TRBD2
j_gene: TRBJ2-3
abundance: NA
v_gene: TRBV10-2
CDR3nt: TGCGCCAGCAGTTCTAGCGGGAGTTCAGATACGCAGTATTTT
CDR3aa: CASSSSGSSDTQYF

len: 13
d_gene: NA
j_gene: TRBJ2-7
abundance: NA
v_gene: TRBV10-3
CDR3nt: TGTGCCATCAGTGAAGCGGGCCCCTACGAGCAGTACTTC
CDR3aa: CAISEAGPYEQYF

len: 16
d_gene: TRBD2
j_gene: TRBJ2-7
abundance: NA
v_gene: TRBV18
CDR3nt: TGTGCCAGCTCACCACCTAGCGGGAGGGCAGCCTACGAGCAGTACTTC
CDR3aa: CASSPPSGRAAYEQYF

len: 14
d_gene: NA
j_gene: TRBJ2-7
abundance: NA
v_gene: TRBV19
CDR3nt: TGTGCCAGTAGTATAAGAACCGGGGACTACGAGCAGTACTTC
CDR3aa: CASSIRTGDYEQYF

len: 16
d_gene: TRBD1
j_gene: TRBJ2-2
abundance: once
v_gene: TRBV24-1
CDR3nt: TGTGCCACCAGTGACCGGGACAGGGTAGACACCGGGGAGCTGTTTTTT
CDR3aa: CATSDRDRVDTGELFF

len: 16
d_gene: TRBD2
j_gene: TRBJ2-1
abundance: NA
v_gene: TRBV3-1/TRBV3-2
CDR3nt: TGTGCCAGCAGCCATGAAGCGGGAGTCTCCTACAATGAGCAGTTCTTC
CDR3aa: CASSHEAGVSYNEQFF

len: 15
d_gene: TRBD1
j_gene: TRBJ2-1
abundance: NA
v_gene: TRBV5-1
CDR3nt: TGCGCCAGCAGCGCCCCGGGACAGTCAGGCAATGAGCAGTTCTTC
CDR3aa: CASSAPGQSGNEQFF

len: 12
d_gene: NA
j_gene: TRBJ2-5
abundance: NA
v_gene: TRBV30
CDR3nt: TGTGCCTGGAGGGGGGCGGGAGAGACCCAGTACTTC
CDR3aa: CAWRGAGETQYF

len: 14
d_gene: NA
j_gene: TRBJ1-1
abundance: once
v_gene: TRBV28
CDR3nt: TGTGCCAGCAGGCGCGGAGGAGGAAACACTGAAGCTTTCTTT
CDR3aa: CASRRGGGNTEAFF

len: 17
d_gene: TRBD2
j_gene: TRBJ2-7
abundance: few
v_gene: TRBV25-1
CDR3nt: TGTGCCAGCAGTGATTTCTCCGGGACTAGCGGGAGGAACGAGCAGTACTTC
CDR3aa: CASSDFSGTSGRNEQYF

len: 18
d_gene: TRBD2
j_gene: TRBJ2-3
abundance: NA
v_gene: TRBV27
CDR3nt: TGTGCCAGCAACCCTTCCTGGGGAGTAGCGGGCGGGTCAGATACGCAGTATTTT
CDR3aa: CASNPSWGVAGGSDTQYF

len: 12
d_gene: NA
j_gene: TRBJ1-1
abundance: NA
v_gene: TRBV10-1
CDR3nt: TGCGCCAGCAGTGAGTCGACAGGTTTTCCTTTCTTT
CDR3aa: CASSESTGFPFF

len: 14
d_gene: NA
j_gene: TRBJ1-1
abundance: NA
v_gene: TRBV4-1
CDR3nt: TGCGCCAGCACGGGACATATTCGGAACACTGAAGCTTTCTTT
CDR3aa: CASTGHIRNTEAFF

len: 11
d_gene: NA
j_gene: TRBJ2-1
abundance: NA
v_gene: TRBV10-3
CDR3nt: TGTGCCACGATAGGAGGAAATGAGCAGTTCTTC
CDR3aa: CATIGGNEQFF

len: 16
d_gene: TRBD2
j_gene: TRBJ2-1
abundance: few
v_gene: TRBV4-2
CDR3nt: TGTGCCAGCAGCCGTAGACTAGCGGGAGTGAGCAATGAGCAGTTCTTC
CDR3aa: CASSRRLAGVSNEQFF

len: 16
d_gene: TRBD2
j_gene: TRBJ2-3
abundance: NA
v_gene: TRBV7-2
CDR3nt: TGTGCCAGCAGCTTAGGTAGCGGGAGGATCACAGATACGCAGTATTTT
CDR3aa: CASSLGSGRITDTQYF

len: 13
d_gene: NA
j_gene: TRBJ2-7
abundance: NA
v_gene: TRBV18
CDR3nt: TGTGCCAGCTCAGGCCAGGGCTCCTACGAGCAGTACTTC
CDR3aa: CASSGQGSYEQYF

len: 15
d_gene: TRBD1
j_gene: TRBJ2-1
abundance: NA
v_gene: TRBV2
CDR3nt: TGTGCCAGCAGTGCCGGACAGGGGGTTGTCAATGAGCAGTTCTTC
CDR3aa: CASSAGQGVVNEQFF

len: 14
d_gene: NA
j_gene: TRBJ2-3
abundance: few
v_gene: TRBV14
CDR3nt: TGTGCCAGCAGCCAAGTCCGACACACAGATACGCAGTATTTT
CDR3aa: CASSQVRHTDTQYF

len: 17
d_gene: TRBD2
j_gene: TRBJ2-3
abundance: NA
v_gene: TRBV3-1/TRBV3-2
CDR3nt: TGTGCCAGCAGCCAGGGTTTAGCGGGAGTAGGGACAGATACGCAGTATTTT
CDR3aa: CASSQGLAGVGTDTQYF

len: 14
d_gene: NA
j_gene: TRBJ2-1
abundance: once
v_gene: TRBV3-1/TRBV3-2
CDR3nt: TGTGCCAGCAGCCAAGGGCGGTCCGGGGATGAGCAGTTCTTC
CDR3aa: CASSQGRSGDEQFF

len: 15
d_gene: TRBD2
j_gene: TRBJ2-1
abundance: NA
v_gene: TRBV27
CDR3nt: TGTGCCAGCAGTTCCGGACTAGCCTCCTACAATGAGCAGTTCTTC
CDR3aa: CASSSGLASYNEQFF

len: 16
d_gene: NA
j_gene: TRBJ2-7
abundance: once
v_gene: TRBV11-2
CDR3nt: TGTGCCAGCAGCTTAGATCCTCAGGCGGGTACCTACGAGCAGTACTTC
CDR3aa: CASSLDPQAGTYEQYF

len: 14
d_gene: NA
j_gene: TRBJ1-1
abundance: NA
v_gene: TRBV19
CDR3nt: TGTGCCAGTAGTATTCGCGGGTTGAACACTGAAGCTTTCTTT
CDR3aa: CASSIRGLNTEAFF